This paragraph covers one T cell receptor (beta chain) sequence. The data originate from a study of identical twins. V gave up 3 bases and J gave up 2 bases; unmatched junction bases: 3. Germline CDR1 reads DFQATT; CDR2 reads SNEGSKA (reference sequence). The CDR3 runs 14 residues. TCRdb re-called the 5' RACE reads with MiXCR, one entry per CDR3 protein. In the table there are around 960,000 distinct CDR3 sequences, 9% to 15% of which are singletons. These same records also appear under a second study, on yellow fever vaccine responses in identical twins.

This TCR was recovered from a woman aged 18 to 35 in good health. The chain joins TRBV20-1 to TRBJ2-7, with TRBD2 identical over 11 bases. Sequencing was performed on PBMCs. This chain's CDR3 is CSASLAGGAYEQYF. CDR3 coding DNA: TGCAGTGCTAGTCTAGCGGGGGGAGCCTACGAGCAGTACTTC.